Listed here are 8 T cell receptor beta chains from one sample, sequenced in a study of blood T cell repertoires in COVID-19. The data were produced by immunoSEQ multiplex PCR, yet TCRdb's version contains in-frame clones alone and is incomplete. The sample holds about 150,000 clones, approximately 81% seen once. Sequencing was performed on peripheral blood. Every receptor here comes from a woman between 55 and 75 years old with COVID-19, enrolled during active disease.

The J gene is TRBJ2-3, the V gene TRBV6-5, with no clear D. Trimming pared 0 bases from V and 0 bases from J, leaving 7 bases between. Germline lookup yields CDR1 MNHEY and CDR2 SVGAGI. The CDR3 totals 15 residues. Written as DNA, the CDR3 is TGTGCCAGCAGTTACTCAAGCGCTAGCACAGATACGCAGTATTTT. It yields the protein CASSYSSASTDTQYF.

The chain couples TRBV19 to TRBJ1-2; D may be TRBD1 (5 bases). Trimming pared 6 bases from V and 4 bases from J, leaving 15 bases between. The germline V gene has CDR1 LNHDA and CDR2 SQIVND (reference sequence). CDR3 length: 14 amino acids. The CDR3, as DNA: TGTGCCAGTAGCGGGGGTGGTGGCATCTATGGCTACACCTTC. Its translation is CASSGGGGIYGYTF.

Only a few counts were recorded for this clone. The V gene is TRBV2, the J gene TRBJ2-1; TRBD2 matches 8 bases. Germline V CDR1 and CDR2: SNHLY, FYNNEI. This CDR3 is built from 15 residues. The ends lost 4 bases at V and 9 bases at J; junction bases unmatched: 11. The CDR3 DNA is TGTGCCAGCAGTGTTGGTAGCGGGATAATTAGTGAGCAGTTCTTC. Translation: CASSVGSGIISEQFF.

The V gene is TRBV7-3, the J gene TRBJ1-1; D possibly corresponds to TRBD1 (5 bases). The CDR3 extends over 12 amino acids. With 10 bases removed from V and 0 bases from J, the gap between germline ends came to 9 bases. Per germline, CDR1 SGHTA and CDR2 FQGTGA. CDR3 sequence reads: CATAGLNTEAFF. The CDR3, as DNA: TGTGCCACGGCAGGGTTGAACACTGAAGCTTTCTTT.

The CDR3 DNA follows: TGTGCCAGCAGGTTTCTAGCCTCCCACACAGATACGCAGTATTTT. It translates to CASRFLASHTDTQYF. The gene calls are TRBV5-4 and TRBJ2-3; possibly TRBD2 for D (5 bases). V was clipped by 5 bases and J by 2 bases, with 15 bases between them. CDR1 is SGHNT, CDR2 YYREEE, per germline (reference sequence). The CDR3 totals 15 residues.

This clone was picked up one time. The chain links TRBV3-1 (or the pseudogene TRBV3-2) to TRBJ2-5; the D gene is possibly TRBD2 (6 bases). The CDR3 loop spans 15 amino acids. Trimming cost V 0 bases and J 5 bases, with 13 bases left between them. The germline V gene has CDR1 LGHDT and CDR2 YNNKEL (reference sequence). For the CDR3, the DNA is TGTGCCAGCAGCCAAGATAAACTAGCTGTGGAGACCCAGTACTTC. Translated: CASSQDKLAVETQYF.

The rearrangement uses TRBV7-8 and TRBJ2-7, with TRBD1 as a possible D gene (5 bases). CDR3 length: 13 residues. Germline V lookup: CDR1 SGHVS, CDR2 FQNEAQ. Trimming cost V 5 bases and J 3 bases, with 11 bases left between them. CDR3 region: CASSLSTGYEQYV. In DNA, the CDR3 is TGTGCCAGCAGCCTCAGCACAGGCTACGAGCAGTACGTC.

The chain recombines TRBV7-9 with TRBJ1-4, with D maybe TRBD1 (5 bases). CDR3 length: 15 residues. Between the trimmed V and J ends, which lost 8 bases and 0 bases, there was a span of 13 bases. The germline CDR1 and CDR2 sequences are SEHNR and FQNEAQ (reference sequence). Here the CDR3 reads CASQRVGATNEKLFF. In nucleotides, the CDR3 is TGTGCCAGCCAACGGGTAGGGGCAACTAATGAAAAACTGTTTTTT.